This T cell receptor (beta chain) comes out of a study of molecular identifiers for immune sequencing clone quantification. MiXCR, applied by TCRdb to the PCR reads, yields one record per CDR3 protein. The sample records about 68,000 distinct CDR3 sequences, less than 20% being singletons. Germline V gene sequence: CDR1 MGHRA, CDR2 YSYEKL. V shed 5 bases and J shed 5 bases, with 19 bases lying between them. The CDR3 has 15 residues. This clonotype was counted at least ten times. J is TRBJ2-7 and V is TRBV4-1; D might be TRBD2 (6 bases). The sequenced sample was naive CD8+ T cells from blood, with Jurkat cell RNA spiked in. Subset indicated: FACS-sorted CD8+CD4-CCR7+CD45RA+ naive T cells. The receptor comes from a human donor in good health. Some libraries in this study had Jurkat cell RNA spiked in. The DNA of the CDR3 is TGCGCCAGCAGCTCGACGGCTGGTAGCGGACACGAGCAGTACTTC. Protein: CASSSTAGSGHEQYF.